This entry features one T cell receptor (beta chain) sequence. It has no known antigen specificity. Per-base qualities were not stored, and no clone one base away is much larger. These data belong to a study of shared clonotypes between healthy human individuals (dated by TCRdb to 2019 to 2021). In terms of the full investigation: The cohort comprised a couple of women and a few men aged 18 to 49 years. Leukapheresis yielded between about 0.85 and 10 billion PBMCs per donor. For each donor, CD4 naive and CD4 memory were each given three plates, CD8 naive was given two plates, and CD8 memory was given one plate. To estimate repertoire size and how much clonotypes are shared between individuals, the study performed deep sequencing of blood TCR repertoires from 4 to 6 healthy adults. Different laboratories and diverse techniques were used to prepare libraries and sequence TCR repertoires, to increase sequencing depth and limit assay-specific biases.

Using the deep immunoSEQ assay, TCR CDR3 regions were amplified from genomic DNA by multiplex PCR. Genomic DNA extracted from each cell subset was distributed evenly over all wells of several immunoSEQ 96-well plates, and each plate served as one replicate. For sorted subsets, 200 to 250 ng of genomic DNA, equivalent to some 30,000 T cell genomes, went into each replicate PCR. The purified libraries were quantified using a Qubit 3.0 fluorometer, sized with a Bioanalyzer 2100, and then quantified again using the KAPA Library Quantification kit. Every immunoSEQ 96-well plate was sequenced on a separate single-read 150-cycle Illumina NextSeq 550 flow cell. On the study's bioinformatics: Because the immunoSEQ output held only junctional sequences and lacked quality scores, the filtering could not match the filtering applied to full-length reads. To assign V/J genes and CDR3, sequences were annotated using PyIR, a Python wrapper for IgBLAST v1.9, with IMGT germline references. Any read was removed if the V/J assignment was weak (E-value above 1e-6), the CDR3 was missing, or the read contained stop codons, out-of-frame junctions, or ambiguous translated residues. V3J clonotypes were defined by identical inferred V gene, J gene, and CDR3 amino acid sequence. Percentage overlap between repertoires was computed as shared unique clonotypes divided by the size of the smaller repertoire. Repertoire richness was assessed with RTK rarefaction, the Chao1 estimator, and Recon v2.1 estimates of unobserved clonotypes. Generation probabilities were computed with OLGA for all TCRbeta clonotypes obtained by the gDNA method from four donors. As stored in TCRdb, this immuneACCESS dataset retains in-frame rearrangements with V and J assigned. A fraction of the clones does not appear; measured against another copy, unresolved V genes explain less than half of the discrepancy, and the remainder lacks a known reason. That table is the source of V, J and clone size, and D and trimming were worked out from the DNA. The sample records roughly 2,300,000 clones, around 92% of which are singletons. Of the sample, roughly 0.34% is held by the ten largest clones.

The donors were healthy, HIV-negative adults who had no recently reported acute infections or vaccinations. Every donor was a Caucasian adult residing in Nashville, Tennessee, USA. CD4+ T cells were enriched by magnetic negative selection; naive cells were then positively selected on CD45RA, and the negative fraction formed the memory subset. After blood collection by leukapheresis, PBMCs were isolated using Ficoll-Histopaque density gradient centrifugation and then cryopreserved in the vapor phase of liquid nitrogen. Analytical flow cytometry was used to check the purity and quantity of each magnetically sorted T cell population. Genomic DNA was isolated from every sorted fraction and measured by UV absorbance on a Nanodrop 2000c. The paper's findings and limits, for the study overall: Compared with non-shared clonotypes, clonotypes shared by all four sorted-subset donors had higher generation probabilities. Pairwise subsampling indicated that sequencing depth was expected to affect the degree of clonotype sharing among donors. Across four donors, around 5% of naive CD4, 3% to 4% of naive CD8, 2% to 2.5% of memory CD4, and roughly 0.41% of memory CD8 clonotypes were shared. Sampling was restricted to blood, and TCR repertoires in tissues likely differ from the TCR repertoires found in blood. Naive subsets generally had larger estimated clonotype richness than memory subsets did. Rarefaction of sorted-subset datasets indicated incomplete sequencing despite the large sequencing depth. The small number of donors limited the genetic and exposure-history diversity represented.

CDR1 and CDR2, looked up from the germline V gene (reference sequence), are SEHNR and FQNEAQ. From the cysteine through the phenylalanine, the CDR3 covers 15 amino acids. Only CDR3 DNA remains: 45 bases, in frame from the first base. From V the trimming removes 3 bases and from J it removes 7 bases, while the gene matches leave 9 bases of the junction unaccounted for. Source material: naive CD4+ T cells from PBMCs. This specimen's cell subset or site label, per the study, means: CD45RA+ positively selected. The chain is made from TRBV7-9 and TRBJ2-1, and 7 junction bases match TRBD1. The sequence was collected from a man aged 18 to 35 in good health. Some clones in this sample may be carry-over from other donors' samples. In nucleotide form, the sequence is TGTGCCAGCAGCTTCCCGGGACAGTCGACAAATGAGCAGTTCTTC. This yields the protein CASSFPGQSTNEQFF. Full variable domain (CDR3 extended with the reference TRBV7-9 and TRBJ2-1 proteins): DTGVSQNPRHKITKRGQNVTFRCDPISEHNRLYWYRQTLGQGPEFLTYFQNEAQLEKSRLLSDRFSAERPKGSFSTLEIQRTEQGDSAMYLCASSFPGQSTNEQFFGPGTRLTVL.